Below are 5 T cell receptor beta chains sequenced from a single sample in a study of OX40 agonist ivuxolimab in advanced cancers. TCRdb's table, derived via immunoSEQ multiplex PCR, lists solely in-frame clones and lacks some. The profile covers 69,000 or so clones, with roughly 86% appearing a single time and around 5.1% taken by the ten largest. The sample was CD4+ or CD8+ T cells sorted from blood, taken in a trial of the OX40 agonist ivuxolimab. These receptors were taken from an adult with an advanced solid tumor such as melanoma, head and neck, liver or kidney cancer.

CDR3 sequence (DNA): TGTGCCAGCAGCCAGGGACAGGGGAAAGCTTTCTTT. Translating gives CASSQGQGKAFF. V usage is TRBV7-2 and J usage is TRBJ1-1; TRBD1 matches at 10 bases. V gave up 5 bases and J gave up 9 bases; unmatched junction bases: 3. CDR3 length: 12 amino acids. Germline V lookup: CDR1 SGHTA, CDR2 FQGNSA.

CDR3 region: CASSPLGAGEGEKLFF. The CDR3 coding sequence is TGTGCCAGCAGCCCCCTTGGGGCAGGGGAGGGTGAAAAACTGTTTTTT. This chain links TRBV5-5 with TRBJ1-4, with D possibly TRBD1 on 6 matching bases. V lost 4 bases and J 7 bases, leaving 20 bases between the germline ends. This CDR3 contains 16 residues. The germline gives CDR1 SGHKS, CDR2 YYEKEE (reference sequence).

The DNA for the CDR3 is TGTGCCAGTAGTATGAGTACCGACACAGATACGCAGTATTTT. Translation: CASSMSTDTDTQYF. The rearrangement uses TRBV19 and TRBJ2-3; D ambiguous. The CDR3 extends over 14 amino acids. Germline values: CDR1 LNHDA, CDR2 SQIVND (reference sequence). Between the trimmed V and J ends, which lost 3 bases and 2 bases, there was a span of 9 bases.

This chain uses TRBV6-1 with TRBJ2-7, with 8 bases that match TRBD1. Germline CDR1 MNHNS, CDR2 SASEGT. The V segment lost 6 bases and the J segment 3 bases; nucleotides outside the gene matches: 4. The CDR3 consists of 13 residues. The CDR3 coding sequence is TGTGCCAGCAGGGAGGGACAGGACTACGAGCAGTACTTC. The encoded protein is CASREGQDYEQYF.

The chain combines TRBV19 with TRBJ2-7; D gene uncertain. Germline CDR1 reads LNHDA; CDR2 reads SQIVND (reference sequence). The CDR3 contains 14 residues. Trimming shortened V by 3 bases and J by 4 bases, and 13 bases separated the two germline ends. The DNA of the CDR3 is TGTGCCAGTAGTATGGGGATAACCGGTTACGAGCAGTACTTC. This gives the protein CASSMGITGYEQYF.